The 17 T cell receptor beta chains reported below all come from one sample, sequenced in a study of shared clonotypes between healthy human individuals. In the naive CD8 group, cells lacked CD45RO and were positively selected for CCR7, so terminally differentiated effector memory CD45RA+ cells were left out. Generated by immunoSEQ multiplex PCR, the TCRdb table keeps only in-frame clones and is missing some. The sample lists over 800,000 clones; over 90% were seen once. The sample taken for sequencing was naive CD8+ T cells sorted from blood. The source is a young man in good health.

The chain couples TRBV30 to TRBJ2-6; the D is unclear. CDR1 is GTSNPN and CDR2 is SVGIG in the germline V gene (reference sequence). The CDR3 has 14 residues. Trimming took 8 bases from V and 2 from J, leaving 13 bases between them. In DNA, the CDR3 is TGTGCCACGGTTAGGTTTGCTGGGGCCAACGTCCTGACTTTC. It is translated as CATVRFAGANVLTF.

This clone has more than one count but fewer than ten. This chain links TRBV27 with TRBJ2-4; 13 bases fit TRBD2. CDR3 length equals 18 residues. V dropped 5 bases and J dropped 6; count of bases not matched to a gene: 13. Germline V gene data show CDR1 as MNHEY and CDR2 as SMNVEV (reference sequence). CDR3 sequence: CASSLRIPGLAGPNIQYF. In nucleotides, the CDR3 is TGTGCCAGCAGTCTGCGAATCCCGGGACTAGCGGGGCCAAACATTCAGTACTTC.

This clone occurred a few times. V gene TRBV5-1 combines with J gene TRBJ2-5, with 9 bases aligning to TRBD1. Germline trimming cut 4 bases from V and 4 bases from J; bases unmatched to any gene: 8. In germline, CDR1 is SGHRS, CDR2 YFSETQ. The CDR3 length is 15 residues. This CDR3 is CASSPDRGNSETQYF. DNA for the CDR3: TGCGCCAGCAGCCCGGACAGGGGAAATTCAGAGACCCAGTACTTC.

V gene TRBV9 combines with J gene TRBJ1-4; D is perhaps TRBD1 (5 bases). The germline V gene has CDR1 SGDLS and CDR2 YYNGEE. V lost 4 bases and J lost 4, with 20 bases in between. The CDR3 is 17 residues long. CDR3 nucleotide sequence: TGTGCCAGCAGCTACTCGAGCTACTTGGGGGTTAATGAAAAACTGTTTTTT. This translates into CASSYSSYLGVNEKLFF.

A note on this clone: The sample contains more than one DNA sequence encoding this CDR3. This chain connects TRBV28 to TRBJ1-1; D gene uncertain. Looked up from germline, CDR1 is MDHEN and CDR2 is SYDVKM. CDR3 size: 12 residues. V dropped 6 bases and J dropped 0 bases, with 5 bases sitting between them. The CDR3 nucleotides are TGTGCCAGCAGCCTAATGAACACTGAAGCTTTCTTT. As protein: CASSLMNTEAFF.

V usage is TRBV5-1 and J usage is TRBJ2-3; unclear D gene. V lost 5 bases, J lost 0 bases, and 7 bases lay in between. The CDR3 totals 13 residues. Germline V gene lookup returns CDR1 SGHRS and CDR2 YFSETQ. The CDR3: CASRSDSTDTQYF. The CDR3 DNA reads TGCGCCAGCAGATCGGACAGCACAGATACGCAGTATTTT.

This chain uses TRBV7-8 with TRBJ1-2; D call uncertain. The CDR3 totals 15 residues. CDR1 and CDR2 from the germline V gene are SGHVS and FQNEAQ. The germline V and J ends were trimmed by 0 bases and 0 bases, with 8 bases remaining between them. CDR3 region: CASSLAGVTNYGYTF. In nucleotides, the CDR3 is TGTGCCAGCAGCTTAGCTGGGGTCACTAACTATGGCTACACCTTC.

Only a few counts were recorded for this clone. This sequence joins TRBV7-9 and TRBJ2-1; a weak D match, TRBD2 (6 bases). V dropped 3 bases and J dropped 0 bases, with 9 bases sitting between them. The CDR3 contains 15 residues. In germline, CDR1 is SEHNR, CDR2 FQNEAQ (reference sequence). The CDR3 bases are TGTGCCAGCAGCTTCACGGGACTCTCCTACAATGAGCAGTTCTTC. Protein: CASSFTGLSYNEQFF.

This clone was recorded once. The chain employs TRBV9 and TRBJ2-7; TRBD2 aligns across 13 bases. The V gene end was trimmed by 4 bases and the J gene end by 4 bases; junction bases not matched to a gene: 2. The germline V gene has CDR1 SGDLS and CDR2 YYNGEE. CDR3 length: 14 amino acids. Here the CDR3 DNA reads TGTGCCAGCAGCCAGGGACTAGCGGGATACGAGCAGTACTTC. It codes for CASSQGLAGYEQYF.

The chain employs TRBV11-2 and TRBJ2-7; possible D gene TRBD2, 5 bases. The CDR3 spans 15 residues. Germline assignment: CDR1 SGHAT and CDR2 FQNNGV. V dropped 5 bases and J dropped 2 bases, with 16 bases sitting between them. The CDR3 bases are TGTGCCAGCAGCCCCTCTTCCCTCGGGGCCTACGAGCAGTACTTC. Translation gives CASSPSSLGAYEQYF.

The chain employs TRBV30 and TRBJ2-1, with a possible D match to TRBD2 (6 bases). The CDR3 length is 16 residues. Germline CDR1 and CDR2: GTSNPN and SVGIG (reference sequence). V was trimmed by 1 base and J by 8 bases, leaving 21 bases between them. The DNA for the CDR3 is TGTGCCTGGAGTGATTCGGCGGGACCCCTATTCCATGAGCAGTTCTTC. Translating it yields CAWSDSAGPLFHEQFF.

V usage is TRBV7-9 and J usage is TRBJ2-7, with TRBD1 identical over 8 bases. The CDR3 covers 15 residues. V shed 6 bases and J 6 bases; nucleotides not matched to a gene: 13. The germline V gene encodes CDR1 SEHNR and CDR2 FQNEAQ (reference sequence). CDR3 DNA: TGTGCCAGCAGTCTGGGGCAGGGGGCGCGGATCGAGCAGTACTTC. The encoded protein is CASSLGQGARIEQYF.

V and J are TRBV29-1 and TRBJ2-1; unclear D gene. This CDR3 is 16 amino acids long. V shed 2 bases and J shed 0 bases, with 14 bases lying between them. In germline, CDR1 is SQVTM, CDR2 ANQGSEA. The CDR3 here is CSVERAEWSSYNEQFF. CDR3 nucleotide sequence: TGCAGCGTTGAAAGGGCGGAGTGGAGCTCCTACAATGAGCAGTTCTTC.

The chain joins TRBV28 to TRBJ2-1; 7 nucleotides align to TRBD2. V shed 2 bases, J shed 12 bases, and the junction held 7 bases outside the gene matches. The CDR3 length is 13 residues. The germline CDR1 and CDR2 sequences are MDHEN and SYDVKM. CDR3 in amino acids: CASSLGLAAWQFF. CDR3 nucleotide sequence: TGTGCCAGCAGTTTAGGTCTAGCGGCCTGGCAGTTCTTC.

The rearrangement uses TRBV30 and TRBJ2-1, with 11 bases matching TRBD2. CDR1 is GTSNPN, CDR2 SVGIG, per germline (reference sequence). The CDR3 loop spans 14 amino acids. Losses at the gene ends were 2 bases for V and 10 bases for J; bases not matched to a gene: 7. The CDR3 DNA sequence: TGTGCCTGGAGTACTAGCGGGAGTCTCACCGAGCAGTTCTTC. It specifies CAWSTSGSLTEQFF. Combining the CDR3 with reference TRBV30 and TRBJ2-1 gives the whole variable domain SQTIHQWPATLVQPVGSPLSLECTVEGTSNPNLYWYRQAAGRGLQLLFYSVGIGQISSEVPQNLSASRPQDRQFILSSKKLLLSDSGFYLCAWSTSGSLTEQFFGPGTRLTVL.

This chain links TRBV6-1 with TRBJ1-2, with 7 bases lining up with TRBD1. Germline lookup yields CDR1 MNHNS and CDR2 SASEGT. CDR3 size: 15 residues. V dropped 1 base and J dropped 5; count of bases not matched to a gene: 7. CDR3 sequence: CASSEVAVGQYGYTF. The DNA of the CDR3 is TGTGCCAGCAGTGAAGTAGCAGTGGGACAGTATGGCTACACCTTC.

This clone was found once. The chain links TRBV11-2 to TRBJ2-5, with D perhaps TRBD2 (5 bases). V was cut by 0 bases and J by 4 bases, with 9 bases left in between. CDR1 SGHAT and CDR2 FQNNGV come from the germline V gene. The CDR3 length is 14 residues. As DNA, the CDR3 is TGTGCCAGCAGCTTAGAGGCTAGCTTAGAGACCCAGTACTTC. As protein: CASSLEASLETQYF. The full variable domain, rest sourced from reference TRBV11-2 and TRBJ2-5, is EAGVAQSPRYKIIEKRQSVAFWCNPISGHATLYWYQQILGQGPKLLIQFQNNGVVDDSQLPKDRFSAERLKGVDSTLKIQPAKLEDSAVYLCASSLEASLETQYFGPGTRLLVL.